Below are 5 T cell receptor beta chains sequenced from a single sample in a study of regulatory T cells in long-lasting Graves disease. Time point here: persistent/refractory GD, antithyroid drugs over 5 years with positive TRAb. PBMC-derived RNA was used for the TCR library. Arm-PCR of CDR3 regions and iRepertoire HTBI primers were used to build TCR beta libraries. TCRdb passed the multiplex PCR reads through MiXCR, listing each CDR3 protein once. Among roughly 490,000 distinct CDR3 sequences, around a fifth were seen once, and the ten largest hold around 13%. The source material was peripheral blood mononuclear cells (PBMCs), sampled when the disease was refractory, from a patient treated with antithyroid drugs. Source of these receptors: a female donor with Graves disease.

This clonotype has ten or more counts. The chain is built from TRBV28 and TRBJ1-5, with 9 nucleotides matching TRBD1. The ends lost 9 bases at V and 6 bases at J; junction bases unmatched: 12. Germline V gene data show CDR1 as MDHEN and CDR2 as SYDVKM. The CDR3 has 15 amino acids. For the CDR3, the DNA is TGTGCCAGTTGGGGAGGGACAGGGATTGGTCAGCCCCAGCATTTT. Translation: CASWGGTGIGQPQHF.

This chain connects TRBV5-6 to TRBJ2-7; D could derive from TRBD1 or TRBD2 (5 bases each). Germline-derived CDR1 and CDR2 are SGHDT and YYEEEE. V was pared by 2 bases and J by 2 bases, with 14 bases between. This CDR3 contains 15 residues. The CDR3 nucleotides read TGTGCCAGCAGCTTACAAGGGACCGAAGCCTACGAGCAGTACTTC. It yields the protein CASSLQGTEAYEQYF.

In its sample, this clonotype was seen a few times. The chain joins TRBV6-5 to TRBJ2-7, with D possibly being TRBD2 (5 bases). Germline CDR1 is MNHEY and CDR2 is SVGAGI. V was clipped by 0 bases and J by 6 bases, with 12 bases between them. This CDR3 spans 14 amino acids. The CDR3 spells CASSYSSLGSEQYF. In nucleotides, the CDR3 is TGTGCCAGCAGTTACTCGAGTCTGGGGAGCGAGCAGTACTTC.

The chain links TRBV3-1 to TRBJ2-5; D is uncertain. V was cut by 6 bases and J by 2 bases, with 10 bases left in between. The CDR3 length is 13 residues. CDR1 and CDR2 (germline): LGHDT, YNNKEL (reference sequence). CDR3 region: CASSWAFQETQYF. As DNA, the CDR3 is TGTGCCAGCAGTTGGGCCTTTCAAGAGACCCAGTACTTC.

This clonotype was detected ten times or more. The rearrangement uses TRBV2 and TRBJ2-2, with a possible D match to TRBD2 (6 bases). V was trimmed by 3 bases and J by 2 bases, leaving 16 bases between them. CDR3 length: 17 amino acids. Germline-derived CDR1 and CDR2 are SNHLY and FYNNEI. CDR3 coding DNA: TGTGCCAGCAGTGATTATGGGGGGACGGTAAACACCGGGGAGCTGTTTTTT. It translates to CASSDYGGTVNTGELFF.